The rows below give T cell receptor beta chains drawn from one sample of a study of cytomegalovirus exposure and HLA in healthy donors. The method was immunoSEQ multiplex PCR; TCRdb's version includes in-frame clones alone and lacks a portion of them. The data hold about 130,000 clones, with around 84% observed a single time. Specimen: PBMCs. These receptors originate from a woman aged 18-29 years in good health and CMV-seropositive. CDR3s include the opening cysteine and the closing phenylalanine or tryptophan. The D gene is left open where the match is weak. A row's size may be missing; if present it is once, few, many or a size class.

TRBJ2-7	TRBV4-1	NA	NA	CASSQGAVTYEQYF	TGCGCCAGCAGCCAAGGGGCCGTTACCTACGAGCAGTACTTC
TRBJ2-7	TRBV25-1	NA	NA	CASSDTGLSYEQYF	TGTGCCAGCAGTGATACAGGGCTTTCCTACGAGCAGTACTTC
TRBJ2-6	TRBV29-1	NA	once	CSVEGGAGDSGANVLTF	TGCAGCGTTGAGGGGGGGGCAGGGGACTCTGGGGCCAACGTCCTGACTTTC
TRBJ1-4	TRBV5-4	NA	once	CASSLGDRSNEKLFF	TGTGCCAGCAGCTTGGGCGACAGGTCTAATGAAAAACTGTTTTTT
TRBJ2-1	TRBV6-1	NA	NA	CASSAGTFNEQFF	TGTGCCAGCAGTGCCGGGACTTTCAATGAGCAGTTCTTC
TRBJ2-1	TRBV7-6	TRBD2	NA	CASSLGLAGGLDTQFF	TGTGCCAGCAGCTTAGGACTAGCGGGGGGGCTTGATACGCAGTTCTTC
TRBJ2-1	TRBV7-9	TRBD2	few	CASSPLRTSGGAQQFF	TGTGCCAGCAGCCCACTACGGACTAGCGGGGGGGCACAGCAGTTCTTC
TRBJ2-7	TRBV12-5	TRBD1	NA	CASGLVQGKEQYF	TGTGCTAGTGGTTTGGTACAGGGGAAAGAGCAGTACTTC
TRBJ1-1	TRBV10-1	NA	NA	CASSAWPGTNTEAFF	TGCGCCAGCAGTGCTTGGCCAGGAACTAACACTGAAGCTTTCTTT
TRBJ1-5	TRBV6-5	TRBD1	NA	CASSSTGASGQPQHF	TGTGCCAGCAGCTCTACAGGGGCCAGCGGTCAGCCCCAGCATTTT
TRBJ1-6	TRBV7-9	TRBD1	NA	CASSPTGTGVSPLHF	TGTGCCAGCAGCCCAACCGGGACAGGGGTATCACCCCTCCACTTT
TRBJ2-7	TRBV28	NA	NA	CASRTGGAGGYEQYF	TGTGCCAGCAGAACGGGGGGGGCAGGGGGGTACGAGCAGTACTTC
TRBJ1-1	TRBV27	TRBD1	NA	CASSASGGENTEAFF	TGTGCCAGCAGTGCCTCAGGGGGCGAGAACACTGAAGCTTTCTTT
TRBJ2-3	TRBV7-9	TRBD2	NA	CASSHTGTSGGLTDTQYF	TGTGCCAGCAGCCATACCGGGACTAGCGGGGGTCTCACAGATACGCAGTATTTT
TRBJ2-5	TRBV6-5	NA	NA	CASSYSDIQETQYF	TGTGCCAGCAGTTACTCCGACATACAAGAGACCCAGTACTTC
TRBJ2-7	TRBV25-1	TRBD1	medium-sized	CASSGSSGTGGSNEQYF	TGTGCCAGCAGTGGCTCCAGCGGGACAGGGGGCTCTAACGAGCAGTACTTC
TRBJ2-1	TRBV13	NA	NA	CASSPLGAGAYNEQFF	TGTGCCAGCAGCCCCCTTGGGGCGGGGGCTTACAATGAGCAGTTCTTC
TRBJ2-1	TRBV7-9	TRBD2	NA	CASSLTSGGGNEQFF	TGTGCCAGCAGCTTAACTAGCGGGGGGGGTAATGAGCAGTTCTTC
TRBJ2-7	TRBV2	NA	NA	CASSFPLSYEQYF	TGTGCCAGCTCTTTCCCTTTATCCTACGAGCAGTACTTC
TRBJ1-4	TRBV18	NA	NA	CASSPRASWDEKLFF	TGTGCCAGCTCACCACGGGCATCCTGGGATGAAAAACTGTTTTTT
TRBJ2-7	TRBV19	TRBD1	NA	CASSGTGYEQYF	TGTGCCAGTTCCGGGACAGGATACGAGCAGTACTTC
TRBJ2-1	TRBV7-6	TRBD2	NA	CASSSLAGGSYNEQFF	TGTGCCAGCAGCTCACTAGCGGGGGGCTCCTACAATGAGCAGTTCTTC
TRBJ2-1	TRBV6-5	TRBD2	few	CASSRTGGPKNEQFF	TGTGCCAGCAGTCGGACGGGGGGGCCAAAAAATGAGCAGTTCTTC
TRBJ2-3	TRBV19	NA	NA	CASSIRLTGQNGDTQYF	TGTGCCAGTAGTATCCGTTTGACAGGTCAAAACGGAGATACGCAGTATTTT
TRBJ1-5	TRBV9	TRBD1	NA	CASSVGVGGGQPQHF	TGTGCCAGCAGCGTAGGGGTAGGGGGCGGACAGCCCCAGCATTTT
TRBJ2-7	TRBV2	TRBD2	NA	CASKEVAGDGYEQYF	TGTGCCAGCAAAGAGGTAGCGGGGGACGGTTACGAGCAGTACTTC
TRBJ1-3	TRBV28	NA	NA	CASSGGSLHSGNTIYF	TGTGCCAGCAGTGGGGGCAGTCTGCACTCTGGAAACACCATATATTTT
TRBJ1-1	TRBV6-1	TRBD1	NA	CASSGQGRETEAFF	TGTGCCAGCAGTGGACAGGGCCGAGAGACTGAAGCTTTCTTT
TRBJ1-1	TRBV19	NA	NA	CASSPLARGRMMNTEAFF	TGTGCCAGTAGTCCCCTGGCCCGAGGGCGGATGATGAACACTGAAGCTTTCTTT
TRBJ2-3	TRBV5-4	NA	once	CASSLLDRSTDTQYF	TGTGCCAGCAGCCTACTAGACCGGAGCACAGATACGCAGTATTTT
TRBJ1-5	TRBV28	TRBD1	few	CASSSPGQTSNQPQHF	TGTGCCAGCAGTTCTCCGGGACAGACTAGCAATCAGCCCCAGCATTTT
TRBJ1-2	TRBV28	NA	once	CASSLGGTANGYTF	TGTGCCAGCAGTTTGGGGGGAACAGCAAATGGCTACACCTTC
TRBJ2-1	TRBV6-5	NA	NA	CASSRLGEQFF	TGTGCCAGCAGCCGGCTCGGGGAGCAGTTCTTC
TRBJ2-7	TRBV7-8	TRBD1	NA	CASSLLRDRGRYEQYF	TGTGCCAGCAGCTTACTAAGGGACAGGGGGAGGTACGAGCAGTACTTC
TRBJ2-5	TRBV5-4	TRBD2	NA	CASSLAGGPWETQYF	TGTGCCAGCAGCCTAGCGGGGGGGCCTTGGGAGACCCAGTACTTC
TRBJ2-2	TRBV6-4	NA	once	CASSDSSTGELFF	TGTGCCAGCTCGGACAGTTCAACCGGGGAGCTGTTTTTT
TRBJ2-3	TRBV9	TRBD2	NA	CASSAGGSGDTQYF	TGTGCCAGCAGCGCGGGGGGTTCGGGAGATACGCAGTATTTT
TRBJ2-1	TRBV6-1	TRBD2	NA	CASSEPTLAGGYNEQFF	TGTGCCAGCAGCGAACCGACTCTAGCGGGGGGCTACAATGAGCAGTTCTTC
TRBJ1-5	TRBV30	TRBD1	NA	CAWSRDRGSNQPQHF	TGTGCCTGGAGTAGGGACAGGGGGAGCAATCAGCCCCAGCATTTT
TRBJ1-1	TRBV2	NA	NA	CALSGAFF	TGTGCCCTCTCCGGGGCTTTCTTT
TRBJ2-7	TRBV28	NA	NA	CACSARDFTHEQYF	TGTGCCTGCAGCGCCCGGGACTTCACTCACGAGCAGTACTTC
TRBJ1-2	TRBV5-3	NA	NA	CARSFDRRKGANYGYTF	TGTGCCAGAAGCTTCGACAGGAGGAAGGGGGCTAACTATGGCTACACCTTC
TRBJ2-3	TRBV5-1	TRBD2	NA	CASSPGLAGASGDTQYF	TGCGCCAGCAGCCCAGGACTAGCGGGGGCCTCCGGGGATACGCAGTATTTT
TRBJ2-3	TRBV10-3	NA	NA	CAIAQTRDTDTQYF	TGTGCCATCGCTCAGACACGGGATACAGATACGCAGTATTTT
TRBJ2-7	TRBV6-1	NA	NA	CASSPSRGSGYEQYF	TGTGCCAGCAGCCCCAGTAGAGGGTCCGGGTACGAGCAGTACTTC
TRBJ2-5	TRBV7-9	NA	many	CASSLELAQAETQYF	TGTGCCAGCAGCTTAGAGTTAGCGCAGGCAGAGACCCAGTACTTC
TRBJ1-1	TRBV28	NA	NA	CASSRTGSYTEAFF	TGTGCCAGCAGTAGAACAGGCTCTTACACTGAAGCTTTCTTT
TRBJ2-5	TRBV27	TRBD1	NA	CASSLSDRGIETQYF	TGTGCCAGCAGTTTATCGGACAGGGGGATAGAGACCCAGTACTTC
TRBJ2-5	TRBV11-1	NA	few	CASSPDSLLDHQETQYF	TGTGCCAGCAGCCCAGACAGCCTCCTCGACCACCAAGAGACCCAGTACTTC
TRBJ2-1	TRBV6-5	TRBD1	few	CASSYGQGARNEQFF	TGTGCCAGCAGTTACGGACAGGGGGCCCGCAATGAGCAGTTCTTC
TRBJ2-7	TRBV29-1	TRBD1	NA	CSGRDRESSEQYF	TGCAGCGGCCGGGACAGGGAATCGTCCGAGCAGTACTTC
TRBJ2-7	TRBV7-9	TRBD2	NA	CASSEPSGGVDEQYF	TGTGCCAGCAGCGAACCGAGCGGGGGGGTCGACGAGCAGTACTTC
TRBJ1-5	TRBV12-2	NA	NA	CASRILIRQTNQPQHF	TGTGCAAGTCGGATCCTCATTCGACAGACGAATCAGCCCCAGCATTTT
TRBJ1-4	TRBV6-1	TRBD1	NA	CASSANRGRPEKLFF	TGTGCCAGCAGTGCCAACAGGGGGCGCCCGGAAAAACTGTTTTTT
TRBJ1-1	TRBV5-8	NA	NA	CASSSNRVGTEAFF	TGTGCCAGCAGCTCGAACAGGGTGGGCACTGAAGCTTTCTTT
TRBJ2-1	TRBV6-1	TRBD2	NA	CASSASTSGTEQFF	TGTGCCAGCAGTGCCTCGACTAGCGGAACTGAGCAGTTCTTC
TRBJ2-7	TRBV11-2	NA	NA	CASSSWEDGGQYF	TGTGCCAGCAGCTCATGGGAGGATGGGGGGCAGTACTTC
TRBJ1-1	TRBV11-2	NA	NA	CASSLDQWGLGTEAFF	TGTGCCAGCAGCTTAGATCAGTGGGGCTTGGGCACCGAAGCTTTCTTT